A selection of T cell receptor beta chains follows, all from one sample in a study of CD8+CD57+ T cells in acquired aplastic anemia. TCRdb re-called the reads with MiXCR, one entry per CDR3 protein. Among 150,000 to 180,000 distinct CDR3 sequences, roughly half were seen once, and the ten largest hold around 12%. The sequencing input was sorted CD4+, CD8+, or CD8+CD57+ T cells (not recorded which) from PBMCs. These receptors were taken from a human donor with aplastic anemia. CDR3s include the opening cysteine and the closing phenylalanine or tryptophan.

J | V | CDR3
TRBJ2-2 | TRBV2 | CASSRRVDTGELFF
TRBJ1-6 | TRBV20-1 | CSARDELNPYNSPLHF
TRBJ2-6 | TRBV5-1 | CASSLVAGSSGANVLTF
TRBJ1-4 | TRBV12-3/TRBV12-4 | CASSIRQGINEKLFF
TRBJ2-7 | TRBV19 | CASSISGGEQYF
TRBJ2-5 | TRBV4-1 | CASSLSPTGGLETQYF
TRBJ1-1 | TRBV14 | CASSQDGGNTEAFF
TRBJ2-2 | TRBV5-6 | CASSSGVTGELFF
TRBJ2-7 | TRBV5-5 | CASSSDREPSYEQYF
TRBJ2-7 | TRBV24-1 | CATSDSGHYEQYF
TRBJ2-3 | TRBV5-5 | CASSLDAGVGSDTQYF
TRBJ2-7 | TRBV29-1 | CGVEDSTSSSYEQYF
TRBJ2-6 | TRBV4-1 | CASSPLGASSGANVLTF
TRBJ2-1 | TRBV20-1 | CSARDLRVQLDNEQFF
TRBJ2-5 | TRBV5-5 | CASSLATQETQYF
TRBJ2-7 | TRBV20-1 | CSATPGLAGVEQYF
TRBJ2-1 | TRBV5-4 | CASSLNLGGNEQFF
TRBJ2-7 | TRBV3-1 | CASTAGASTYF
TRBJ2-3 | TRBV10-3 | CAIGGGAADTQYF
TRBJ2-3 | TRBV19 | CASQSKGPLTDTQYF
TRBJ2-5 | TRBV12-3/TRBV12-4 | CASSSPWDRVGETQYF
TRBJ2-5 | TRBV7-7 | CASSVAGAQQTQYF